This T cell receptor (beta chain) appears in the sequencing data of a study of blood T cells in healthy people across ages. A sample-barcoded 5' primer and a J-beta primer mix were used in a second PCR of about 7 to 12 cycles. Every single cDNA molecule received a tag from a template-switch adaptor with 12 random nucleotides. A minimum of 2.5 million CDR3-containing paired-end reads was obtained for each sample. One entry per CDR3 protein, called by TCRdb with MiXCR from the 5' RACE reads. The data contain over a million distinct CDR3 sequences, over 35% of them singletons. The clonotype originates from a woman aged 60 to 75 in good health. Specimen: blood.

Here the CDR3 DNA reads TGCAGCGTCACTCCCGGACAGGGCGCCGAGCAGTACTTC. This translates into CSVTPGQGAEQYF. The gene calls are TRBV29-1 and TRBJ2-5; 8 bases agree with TRBD1. The DNA matches TRBJ2-7 better at its end, which makes the J call doubtful. The CDR3 spans 13 residues. Germline V gives CDR1 SQVTM, CDR2 ANQGSEA.